Listed here are 21 T cell receptor beta chains from one sample, sequenced in a study of tumor-infiltrating lymphocytes in oesophageal squamous cell carcinoma. MiXCR was run by TCRdb on the PCR reads, yielding one entry per CDR3 protein. Of tens of thousands of distinct CDR3 sequences in the sample, around 40% were seen once. The specimen was esophageal tumor tissue. These receptors originate from a male donor with esophageal squamous cell carcinoma.

This clonotype was found many times. Just one base apart from a much larger clone, this may be a read error. V is TRBV7-6 and J is TRBJ2-1, with 9 bases lining up with TRBD1. V trimming: 5 bases; J trimming: 10 bases; junction bases outside the gene matches: 6. Looked up from germline, CDR1 is SGHVS and CDR2 is FNYEAQ. The CDR3 spans 13 residues. Here the CDR3 DNA reads TGTGCCAGCAGCCAAGGACAGGGGCGCGAGCAGTTCTTC. Its translation: CASSQGQGREQFF.

A note on this clonotype: A single base separates this from a much larger clone, so it may be a read error. The chain is built from TRBV7-8 and TRBJ2-3; either TRBD1 or TRBD2 may fit D (5 bases each). Trimming stripped 3 bases from V and 14 bases from J, with 18 bases between. Germline V gene data show CDR1 as SGHVS and CDR2 as FQNEAQ. The CDR3 covers 13 residues. CDR3 residues: CASSFTGSGELYF. Here the CDR3 DNA reads TGTGCCAGCAGCTTCACAGGCTCCGGGGAGCTGTATTTT.

This chain connects TRBV27 to TRBJ2-4; no clear D gene. The DNA end lines up better with TRBJ2-1; the J call may be wrong. The CDR3 is made up of 10 amino acids. The germline V gene encodes CDR1 MNHEY and CDR2 SMNVEV (reference sequence). CDR3 nucleotides: TGTGCCAGCAGTTTAAATGAGCAGTTCTTC. Amino acid sequence: CASSLNEQFF.

This chain joins TRBV12-3 or TRBV12-4 and TRBJ2-5; 11 bases agree with TRBD2. The J call is uncertain, as TRBJ2-1 better fits the DNA end. The CDR3 is 16 residues long. CDR3 coding DNA: TGTGCCAGCACGTTCCGTAGCGGGGGGGCCTACAATGAGCAGTTCTTC. Encoded protein: CASTFRSGGAYNEQFF.

This clonotype has at least ten counts. This rearrangement joins TRBV18 to TRBJ1-1; TRBD1 might be the D (6 bases). V gave up 2 bases and J gave up 1 base, with 8 bases separating them. The CDR3 is made up of 14 amino acids. Germline V gene lookup returns CDR1 KGHSH and CDR2 LQKENI. The CDR3 DNA is TGTGCCAGCTCACCAACGACAGGGAACACTGAAGCTTTCTTT. Translating gives CASSPTTGNTEAFF.

The V call is TRBV11-1, the J call TRBJ2-3; the D is unclear. The CDR3 runs 12 residues. Germline CDR1 SGHAT, CDR2 FQDESV (reference sequence). V was pared by 1 base and J by 7 bases, with 6 bases between. The CDR3 region is CASSLGENTQYF. In nucleotides, the CDR3 is TGTGCCAGCAGCTTAGGAGAGAATACGCAGTATTTT. The whole variable domain, remainder taken from reference TRBV11-1 and TRBJ2-3, is EAEVAQSPRYKITEKSQAVAFWCDPISGHATLYWYRQILGQGPELLVQFQDESVVDDSQLPKDRFSAERLKGVDSTLKIQPAELGDSAMYLCASSLGENTQYFGPGTRLTVL.

This clonotype was detected ten times or more. This chain joins TRBV7-9 and TRBJ2-4, with 7 bases matching TRBD2. Germline CDR1 reads SEHNR; CDR2 reads FQNEAQ (reference sequence). The CDR3 consists of 16 residues. Germline trimming cut 5 bases from V and 0 bases from J; bases unmatched to any gene: 7. In DNA, the CDR3 is TGTGCCAGCAGCGGAGAGGGCGGGGGAGCCAAAAACATTCAGTACTTC. The encoded protein is CASSGEGGGAKNIQYF.

The chain joins TRBV7-2 to TRBJ2-1; D is possibly TRBD1 (5 bases). This CDR3 is built from 13 residues. The germline V gene has CDR1 SGHTA and CDR2 FQGNSA. V was shortened by 5 bases and J by 3 bases, with 8 bases between the two germline ends. The CDR3 is CASSIGHYNEQFF. CDR3 coding DNA: TGTGCCAGCAGCATAGGACACTACAATGAGCAGTTCTTC.

This clonotype was picked up a small number of times. A much larger clonotype is one base distant, so this may be a read error. The rearrangement links TRBV5-1 to TRBJ2-1; D gene ambiguous. CDR1 is SGHRS, CDR2 YFSETQ, per germline. The CDR3 totals 16 residues. Trimming shortened V by 0 bases and J by 10 bases, and 20 bases separated the two germline ends. This CDR3 is CASSLGAFHRGLEQFF. As DNA, the CDR3 is TGCGCCAGCAGCTTGGGGGCTTTTCACAGAGGCCTCGAGCAGTTCTTC.

With regard to this clonotype: With a much larger clone just one base away, this may be a read error. The DNA of the CDR3 is TGTGCCAGCAGCTTAGTAGCAGATACGCAGTATTTT. It is translated as CASSLVADTQYF. This sequence joins TRBV11-3 and TRBJ2-3, with D unclear. The CDR3 consists of 12 residues. Trimming took 1 base from V and 4 from J, leaving 3 bases between them. Germline assignment: CDR1 SGHNT and CDR2 YENEEA.

The V and J genes are TRBV24-1 and TRBJ2-7, with TRBD1 identical over 7 bases. The assigned J gene may be wrong: the sequence end matches TRBJ2-1 better. CDR3 length: 13 residues. Germline V gene lookup returns CDR1 KGHDR and CDR2 SFDVKD. This CDR3 reads CASRGTAYNEQFF. The CDR3 DNA reads TGTGCCAGCAGAGGGACAGCCTACAATGAGCAGTTCTTC.

This clonotype turned up a few times. The chain is built from TRBV6-5 and TRBJ1-1; D is uncertain. Germline V gives CDR1 MNHEY, CDR2 SVGAGI. V dropped 0 bases and J dropped 0 bases, with 2 bases sitting between them. The CDR3 loop spans 13 amino acids. CDR3 residues: CASSYSVNTEAFF. CDR3 sequence (DNA): TGTGCCAGCAGTTACTCCGTGAACACTGAAGCTTTCTTT.

The chain combines TRBV12-3 or TRBV12-4 with TRBJ2-2; TRBD2 aligns across 8 bases. This CDR3 has 13 residues. V was clipped by 6 bases and J by 8 bases; unmatched bases: 5. CDR3 DNA: TGTGCCAGCAGGAGCGGGAGCTTAGGGGAGCTGTTTTTT. It yields the protein CASRSGSLGELFF.

This clonotype is medium-sized within its sample. This chain connects TRBV7-6 to TRBJ2-2; D unclear. Between the trimmed V and J ends, which lost 2 bases and 5 bases, there was a span of 3 bases. Per the germline V gene, CDR1 is SGHVS and CDR2 is FNYEAQ. This CDR3 is built from 12 residues. The CDR3 spells CASSLRTGELFF. In DNA, the CDR3 is TGTGCCAGCAGCTTACGTACCGGGGAGCTGTTTTTT.

This clonotype is medium-sized by share. The genes are TRBV7-3 and TRBJ2-3, with D unresolved. V lost 1 base to trimming and J lost 4 bases, with 6 bases between them. The CDR3 length is 13 residues. Germline V gene sequence: CDR1 SGHTA, CDR2 FQGTGA. DNA for the CDR3: TGTGCCAGCAGCTTAAATACGGCAGATACGCAGTATTTT. Translating gives CASSLNTADTQYF. The complete variable domain, with remaining parts taken from reference TRBV7-3 and TRBJ2-3, reads GAGVSQTPSNKVTEKGKYVELRCDPISGHTALYWYRQSLGQGPEFLIYFQGTGAADDSGLPNDRFFAVRPEGSVSTLKIQRTERGDSAVYLCASSLNTADTQYFGPGTRLTVL.

This clonotype was observed at least ten times. V usage is TRBV11-2 and J usage is TRBJ1-5; 7 nucleotides align to TRBD1. Trimming removed 4 bases from V and 6 bases from J; junction bases left unmatched: 9. The CDR3 runs to 15 residues. Germline-derived CDR1 and CDR2 are SGHAT and FQNNGV. CDR3 sequence: CASSSMTGSGQPQHF. CDR3 bases: TGTGCCAGCAGCTCCATGACAGGGAGTGGTCAGCCCCAGCATTTT.

This chain joins TRBV18 and TRBJ1-1, with D uncertain. V lost 0 bases and J 1 base, leaving 3 bases between the germline ends. The CDR3 covers 13 residues. From germline, CDR1 is KGHSH and CDR2 LQKENI. CDR3 DNA: TGTGCCAGCTCACCACCGGGGAACACTGAAGCTTTCTTT. This sequence encodes CASSPPGNTEAFF. Variable domain in full (rest from reference TRBV18 and TRBJ1-1): NAGVMQNPRHLVRRRGQEARLRCSPMKGHSHVYWYRQLPEEGLKFMVYLQKENIIDESGMPKERFSAEFPKEGPSILRIQQVVRGDSAAYFCASSPPGNTEAFFGQGTRLTVV.

The gene calls are TRBV7-2 and TRBJ2-5, with no clear D. The DNA matches TRBJ2-7 better at its end, which makes the J call doubtful. The length of the CDR3 is 13 residues. CDR1 and CDR2 from the germline V gene are SGHTA and FQGNSA. CDR3 coding DNA: TGTGCCAGCAGCTCAAGTCTGGGATCCGAGCAGTACTTC. Its translation is CASSSSLGSEQYF.

The chain couples TRBV7-6 to TRBJ2-1; no reliable D call. The J call is uncertain, as TRBJ2-7 better fits the DNA end. Germline CDR1 reads SGHVS; CDR2 reads FNYEAQ. This CDR3 is built from 14 residues. CDR3 in amino acids: CASSSGYVAYEQYF. The CDR3 coding sequence is TGTGCCAGCAGCTCTGGATACGTCGCCTACGAGCAGTACTTC.

This clonotype was counted a few times. The V gene is TRBV4-2, the J gene TRBJ2-5; D is possibly TRBD2 (5 bases). The CDR3 has 15 amino acids. Trimming removed 3 bases from V and 4 bases from J, with 15 bases in between. From germline, CDR1 is LGHNA and CDR2 YNFKEQ. The CDR3 protein is CASSQYSGRSETQYF. Here the CDR3 DNA reads TGTGCCAGCAGCCAGTACAGCGGCCGGTCAGAGACCCAGTACTTC.

As regards this clonotype: The conserved phenylalanine or tryptophan is not found at the CDR3 terminus, so this likely reflects a read error. The DNA is omitted, as the CDR3 cannot be located on it reliably, and the CDR3 follows TCRdb's listing. CDR3: CASRGNGSPLESSSSGQ. This chain connects TRBV7-6 to TRBJ1-1. From its first to its last residue, the CDR3 has 17 amino acids. CDR1 is SGHVS, CDR2 FNYEAQ, per germline.